The clone carrying this T cell receptor (beta chain) was counted many times. Its cognate antigen is unknown. The data were taken from a study of T cells in Graves' hyperthyroidism and ophthalmopathy. Trimming left V 6 bases short and J 6 bases short, with 15 bases between. CDR3 size: 13 residues. Germline V gene data show CDR1 as MDHEN and CDR2 as SYDVKM. Study-wide results and caveats: Model predictions of ophthalmopathy came a median around 6.5 months before onset.

The TCR beta CDR3 regions underwent amplification using RNA transcripts as the source. The TCR CDR3 was amplified in a first-round RT-PCR using the HTBI primer set. One entry per CDR3 protein, called by TCRdb with MiXCR from the multiplex PCR reads. In the table there are about 520,000 distinct CDR3 sequences, around 20% of which are singletons. The sequence was obtained from a man younger than 35 with Graves' hyperthyroidism. The sequenced sample was blood. The chain combines TRBV28 with TRBJ2-7; a weak D match, TRBD1 (6 bases). The CDR3 is CASSTLQGAEQYF. In DNA form, the CDR3 reads TGTGCCAGCAGCACCTTACAGGGCGCCGAGCAGTACTTC.